The 11 T cell receptor beta chains given below trace back to one sample, sequenced in a study of patients and donors after allogeneic stem cell transplantation (dated by TCRdb to the early 2020s). Receptors were amplified or captured by RT-PCR. Sequenced on a NextSeq 550. In TCRdb, the public reads were trimmed at Q25 with fastp and aligned with MiXCR, with productive beta chains retained. Each entry merges the rows of one CDR3 protein and shows their most common DNA and genes. The sample table shows about 960,000 distinct CDR3 sequences, and 18% are seen once. The ten largest clones take up approximately 5.9% of the sample. The sample consisted of blood, either unsorted or a sorted T cell fraction (not recorded which). The receptors come from a human donor who was either an allogeneic HSCT recipient or a stem cell or donor lymphocyte infusion donor (not recorded which). It is not recorded whose cells these are; they may come from a transplant donor.

The chain links TRBV12-3 or TRBV12-4 to TRBJ2-1; a weak D match, TRBD2 (6 bases). This CDR3 region has 12 residues. Trimming pared 8 bases from V and 9 bases from J, leaving 14 bases between. The CDR3 coding sequence is TGTGCCAGCCGGTTCGCGGGGACTGAGCAGTTCTTC. Translation: CASRFAGTEQFF.

This clonotype was observed a few times. The chain has TRBV12-3 or TRBV12-4 and TRBJ2-7, with 8 bases identical to TRBD2. The CDR3 length is 15 residues. J lost 0 bases, V lost 7 bases, and 8 bases had no gene match. The CDR3 DNA reads as TGTGCCAGCACTTCGACTAGCGAAAGCTCCTACGAGCAGTACTTC. As protein: CASTSTSESSYEQYF.

The chain links TRBV24-1 to TRBJ1-2, with D uncertain. This CDR3 contains 11 residues. The germline V gene encodes CDR1 KGHDR and CDR2 SFDVKD. Trimming pared 5 bases from V and 8 bases from J, leaving 8 bases between. The CDR3 spells CATSAPGGYTF. Written as DNA, the CDR3 is TGTGCCACCAGTGCTCCCGGGGGCTACACCTTC.

The gene calls are TRBV10-3 and TRBJ2-2; D not resolved. Trimming took 10 bases from V and 5 from J, leaving 17 bases between them. Germline loops: CDR1 ENHRY, CDR2 SYGVKD. This CDR3 comprises 14 residues. As DNA, the CDR3 is TGTGCCACCTCTTCGCCGGGTAGAACCGGGGAGCTGTTTTTT. Its protein product is CATSSPGRTGELFF.

This clonotype came up a few times. The chain carries TRBV11-2 and TRBJ2-3; D perhaps matches TRBD2 (5 bases). CDR1 is SGHAT, CDR2 FQNNGV, per germline. This CDR3 has 16 amino acids. The ends were cut back, 6 bases at V and 8 bases at J, with 24 bases in the middle. Here the CDR3 DNA reads TGTGCCAGCAGACGCGCGGCGGGCCCCCTAACCGGTACGCAGTATTTT. Its translation is CASRRAAGPLTGTQYF.

This clonotype has at least ten counts. This rearrangement joins TRBV4-1 to TRBJ2-7; D call uncertain. The V gene lost 0 bases and the J gene lost 3 bases, with 6 bases spanning the gap. Per germline, CDR1 MGHRA and CDR2 YSYEKL. The CDR3 is made up of 13 amino acids. The DNA for the CDR3 is TGCGCCAGCAGCCAAGATCTAGTCTACGAGCAGTACTTC. It is translated as CASSQDLVYEQYF.

The chain links TRBV19 to TRBJ1-1, with D possibly TRBD1 on 5 matching bases. This CDR3 comprises 14 residues. Trimming pared 7 bases from V and 0 bases from J, leaving 12 bases between. Germline values: CDR1 LNHDA, CDR2 SQIVND (reference sequence). The CDR3 is CASMWTGLNTEAFF. For the CDR3, the DNA is TGTGCCAGTATGTGGACGGGACTGAACACTGAAGCTTTCTTT.

A few counts support this clonotype. This sequence joins TRBV25-1 and TRBJ2-1; D is ambiguous. Germline V gene data show CDR1 as MGHDK and CDR2 as SYGVNS. This CDR3 contains 16 residues. Deletions cut 1 base from V and 2 bases from J, with 12 bases between. CDR3 amino acids: CASSELKGLTYNEQFF. CDR3 nucleotides: TGTGCCAGCAGTGAATTAAAGGGATTGACCTACAATGAGCAGTTCTTC.

This rearrangement joins TRBV6-1 to TRBJ1-5; possible D gene TRBD1, 6 bases. From germline, CDR1 is MNHNS and CDR2 SASEGT. The V end lost 2 bases, the J end lost 4 bases, and 15 bases lay between the germline ends. The CDR3 extends over 16 amino acids. The CDR3 here is CASSETQGIWNQPQHF. CDR3 sequence (DNA): TGTGCCAGCAGTGAAACACAGGGAATATGGAATCAGCCCCAGCATTTT.

This clonotype was counted between two and nine times. The CDR3 DNA reads TGTGCCAGCAGTTTAGGGAATAGGGGAGGTCCGTGGTATGAGCAGTTCTTC. It yields the protein CASSLGNRGGPWYEQFF. This chain uses TRBV27 with TRBJ2-1; perhaps TRBD2 as D (6 bases). Germline lookup yields CDR1 MNHEY and CDR2 SMNVEV (reference sequence). Trimming pared 2 bases from V and 8 bases from J, leaving 22 bases between. This CDR3 contains 17 residues.

The rearrangement links TRBV20-1 to TRBJ2-1, with D hard to call. V was pared by 2 bases and J by 6 bases, with 17 bases between. This CDR3 region has 15 residues. CDR1 is DFQATT and CDR2 is SNEGSKA in the germline V gene (reference sequence). CDR3 region: CSARPNKGRGNEQFF. CDR3 nucleotides: TGCAGTGCTAGACCGAACAAGGGTAGAGGCAATGAGCAGTTCTTC.